Listed below are T cell receptor beta chains from one sample, sequenced in a study of identical twins. TCRdb used MiXCR to reprocess the 5' RACE reads, holding one entry per CDR3 protein. The profile shows about 700,000 distinct CDR3 sequences, 5.5% to 6.5% of them singletons. Input material: naive T cells sorted from blood. The source is a young man in good health. The CDR3 runs from the conserved cysteine through the conserved F or W. Fields, in order: CDR3 protein, CDR3 DNA, J gene, D gene, clone size, V gene. D genes are given only for firm matches. Clone size is not always given. Where it is, it says once, few, many or a class for expanded clones.

CDR3 protein: CSAPGTERYNEQFF
CDR3 DNA: TGCAGTGCTCCCGGGACGGAGAGATACAATGAGCAGTTCTTC
J gene: TRBJ2-1
D gene: NA
clone size: few
V gene: TRBV20-1

CDR3 protein: CASSWLGLDETQYF
CDR3 DNA: TGCGCCAGCAGCTGGCTCGGACTTGACGAGACCCAGTACTTC
J gene: TRBJ2-5
D gene: NA
clone size: few
V gene: TRBV5-1

CDR3 protein: CASSAIPTETQYF
CDR3 DNA: TGTGCCAGTAGTGCGATTCCTACGGAGACCCAGTACTTC
J gene: TRBJ2-5
D gene: NA
clone size: NA
V gene: TRBV19

CDR3 protein: CSATGSRETQYF
CDR3 DNA: TGCAGTGCTACGGGGAGTAGAGAGACCCAGTACTTC
J gene: TRBJ2-5
D gene: NA
clone size: many
V gene: TRBV20-1

CDR3 protein: CSVPTSIYNEQFF
CDR3 DNA: TGCAGCGTTCCGACTAGTATCTACAATGAGCAGTTCTTC
J gene: TRBJ2-1
D gene: NA
clone size: many
V gene: TRBV29-1

CDR3 protein: CASSSPLAGGTYEQYF
CDR3 DNA: TGTGCCAGCAGCTCGCCCCTAGCGGGGGGAACCTACGAGCAGTACTTC
J gene: TRBJ2-7
D gene: TRBD2
clone size: many
V gene: TRBV5-6

CDR3 protein: CASSQGGLAETQYF
CDR3 DNA: TGTGCCAGCAGCCAAGGGGGACTAGCTGAGACCCAGTACTTC
J gene: TRBJ2-5
D gene: TRBD2
clone size: few
V gene: TRBV3-1

CDR3 protein: CASSLKSGRANTGELFF
CDR3 DNA: TGTGCCAGCAGCTTAAAGTCCGGGAGAGCGAACACCGGGGAGCTGTTTTTT
J gene: TRBJ2-2
D gene: NA
clone size: few
V gene: TRBV7-3

CDR3 protein: CASSRTDQGITGELFF
CDR3 DNA: TGTGCCAGCAGCCGCACAGACCAGGGTATCACCGGGGAGCTGTTTTTT
J gene: TRBJ2-2
D gene: NA
clone size: NA
V gene: TRBV3-1

CDR3 protein: CASSYPASRTGELFF
CDR3 DNA: TGTGCCAGCAGTTATCCGGCTAGCCGCACCGGGGAGCTGTTTTTT
J gene: TRBJ2-2
D gene: NA
clone size: many
V gene: TRBV6-2/TRBV6-3

CDR3 protein: CSAINEQFF
CDR3 DNA: TGCAGTGCTATCAATGAGCAGTTCTTC
J gene: TRBJ2-1
D gene: NA
clone size: many
V gene: TRBV20-1

CDR3 protein: CASSLEGSANTEAFF
CDR3 DNA: TGTGCCAGCAGCTTAGAGGGGAGCGCGAACACTGAAGCTTTCTTT
J gene: TRBJ1-1
D gene: NA
clone size: many
V gene: TRBV11-2

CDR3 protein: CSVPLGGIAFF
CDR3 DNA: TGCAGCGTTCCTTTAGGGGGAATAGCTTTCTTT
J gene: TRBJ1-1
D gene: NA
clone size: many
V gene: TRBV29-1

CDR3 protein: CSVDRGDRGTDTQYF
CDR3 DNA: TGCAGCGTTGATAGGGGGGACAGGGGGACAGATACGCAGTATTTT
J gene: TRBJ2-3
D gene: TRBD1
clone size: many
V gene: TRBV29-1

CDR3 protein: CSVEDWTGTKQETQYF
CDR3 DNA: TGCAGCGTTGAAGATTGGACCGGGACGAAGCAAGAGACCCAGTACTTC
J gene: TRBJ2-5
D gene: NA
clone size: NA
V gene: TRBV29-1

CDR3 protein: CASSFGRVRPGETQYF
CDR3 DNA: TGTGCCAGCAGTTTCGGCCGGGTCCGACCGGGAGAGACCCAGTACTTC
J gene: TRBJ2-5
D gene: NA
clone size: few
V gene: TRBV6-2/TRBV6-3

CDR3 protein: CASSALWSSYNEQFF
CDR3 DNA: TGTGCCAGCAGCGCTCTATGGAGCTCCTACAATGAGCAGTTCTTC
J gene: TRBJ2-1
D gene: NA
clone size: many
V gene: TRBV12-3/TRBV12-4

CDR3 protein: CASSGLAGNYNEQFF
CDR3 DNA: TGTGCCAGCAGCGGACTAGCGGGAAACTACAATGAGCAGTTCTTC
J gene: TRBJ2-1
D gene: TRBD2
clone size: NA
V gene: TRBV7-8

CDR3 protein: CASSLAGRDGGYTF
CDR3 DNA: TGTGCCAGCAGCTTAGCGGGTAGGGACGGTGGCTACACCTTC
J gene: TRBJ1-2
D gene: NA
clone size: few
V gene: TRBV7-2

CDR3 protein: CATSGGIRQPQHF
CDR3 DNA: TGTGCCACCAGTGGGGGGATACGGCAGCCCCAGCATTTT
J gene: TRBJ1-5
D gene: NA
clone size: many
V gene: TRBV24-1

CDR3 protein: CASSGGLGGYTEAFF
CDR3 DNA: TGTGCCAGCAGCGGTGGGTTGGGGGGGTACACTGAAGCTTTCTTT
J gene: TRBJ1-1
D gene: NA
clone size: NA
V gene: TRBV9

CDR3 protein: CASTETGSQPQHF
CDR3 DNA: TGTGCCAGCACCGAGACAGGGTCTCAGCCCCAGCATTTT
J gene: TRBJ1-5
D gene: TRBD1
clone size: many
V gene: TRBV12-3/TRBV12-4

CDR3 protein: CASSRDGLAGIGELFF
CDR3 DNA: TGTGCCAGCAGCCGGGACGGACTAGCGGGAATCGGGGAGCTGTTTTTT
J gene: TRBJ2-2
D gene: TRBD2
clone size: NA
V gene: TRBV4-2

CDR3 protein: CASRAGANYGYTF
CDR3 DNA: TGTGCCAGCAGAGCAGGAGCTAACTATGGCTACACCTTC
J gene: TRBJ1-2
D gene: NA
clone size: NA
V gene: TRBV12-3/TRBV12-4

CDR3 protein: CAWRTGQSYGYTF
CDR3 DNA: TGTGCCTGGAGAACTGGACAGTCCTATGGCTACACCTTC
J gene: TRBJ1-2
D gene: NA
clone size: NA
V gene: TRBV30

CDR3 protein: CASSEVLGPHSTDTQYF
CDR3 DNA: TGTGCCAGCAGTGAGGTTTTGGGACCCCACAGCACAGATACGCAGTATTTT
J gene: TRBJ2-3
D gene: NA
clone size: many
V gene: TRBV2

CDR3 protein: CATENTGELFF
CDR3 DNA: TGTGCCACCGAGAACACCGGGGAGCTGTTTTTT
J gene: TRBJ2-2
D gene: NA
clone size: many
V gene: TRBV24-1

CDR3 protein: CASSLAVETSKFF
CDR3 DNA: TGCGCCAGCAGCTTGGCCGTGGAGACTAGCAAGTTCTTC
J gene: TRBJ2-1
D gene: TRBD2
clone size: many
V gene: TRBV5-1

CDR3 protein: CSAQSGQQFF
CDR3 DNA: TGCAGTGCTCAAAGCGGGCAACAGTTCTTC
J gene: TRBJ2-1
D gene: NA
clone size: many
V gene: TRBV20-1

CDR3 protein: CASSKLSGSFNEQFF
CDR3 DNA: TGTGCCAGCAGCAAACTTAGCGGGAGCTTCAATGAGCAGTTCTTC
J gene: TRBJ2-1
D gene: TRBD2
clone size: NA
V gene: TRBV6-1

CDR3 protein: CASSGGTLSSGANVLTF
CDR3 DNA: TGTGCCAGCAGTGGTGGGACTCTTTCCTCTGGGGCCAACGTCCTGACTTTC
J gene: TRBJ2-6
D gene: NA
clone size: many
V gene: TRBV12-3/TRBV12-4

CDR3 protein: CASRNDRTTNEKLFF
CDR3 DNA: TGTGCCAGCAGAAACGACAGGACAACTAATGAAAAACTGTTTTTT
J gene: TRBJ1-4
D gene: NA
clone size: NA
V gene: TRBV7-9